This TCR beta chain was sequenced in a study of early T cells in non-severe SARS-CoV-2 infection. Only a few counts were recorded for this clonotype. One entry per CDR3 protein results from TCRdb running MiXCR on the 5' RACE reads. The sample lists about 69,000 distinct CDR3 sequences; about an eighth were seen once. The clonotype comes from an adult who was a healthcare worker with PCR-confirmed SARS-CoV-2 infection or an uninfected control (not recorded which). The sample here was whole blood, taken at baseline.

In nucleotides, the CDR3 is TGTGCTAGTGGTTTGATCCACTCTGGGGCCAACGTCCTGACTTTC. Its protein product is CASGLIHSGANVLTF. The chain combines TRBV12-5 with TRBJ2-6, with D unresolved. Germline assignment: CDR1 LGHNT and CDR2 FRNRAP. The CDR3 length is 15 residues. Trimming pared 2 bases from V and 0 bases from J, leaving 5 bases between.